This T cell receptor beta chain emerged from a study of molecular identifiers for immune sequencing clone quantification. Study-wide points: A single cell's spiked Jurkat TCR RNA was reportedly detectable among about a million naive cells.

Naive CD8 sequencing libraries were generated from approximately 20,000 to 1,000,000 sorted cells, with 10%, 30% or 50% RNA as input. This clonotype occurred a few times. What it binds is unknown. MiXCR was run by TCRdb on the PCR reads, yielding one entry per CDR3 protein. The data show just over 35,000 distinct CDR3 sequences, about a fifth seen once. The CDR3 has 20 amino acids. Deletions cut 0 bases from V and 0 bases from J, with 21 bases between. Germline CDR1 MNHEY, CDR2 SVGEGT. The sequencing input was naive CD8+ T cells from blood, with Jurkat cell RNA spiked in. As for subset: FACS-sorted CD8+CD4-CCR7+CD45RA+ naive T cells. This receptor was identified in a human donor in good health. Some libraries in this study had Jurkat cell RNA spiked in. This rearrangement joins TRBV6-2 or TRBV6-3 to TRBJ1-5; D gene unclear. CDR3 protein: CASSYSNLLQLTISNQPQHF. CDR3 nucleotides: TGTGCCAGCAGTTACTCGAATCTTCTACAGTTAACCATTAGCAATCAGCCCCAGCATTTT.